Only one count was recorded for the clone carrying this T cell receptor (beta chain). The antigen is unknown. The CDR3 has 15 residues. J gave up 7 bases and V 0 bases, and 8 bases lay outside the gene matches. Germline-derived CDR1 and CDR2 are SGHVS and FNYEAQ. This entry is derived from a study of cytomegalovirus exposure and HLA in healthy donors. Findings of the study overall: Being productive about 87% or about 30% of the time was typical of most TCR beta V segments in an earlier analysis. Another analysis was done later, and it associated 15,000 or so TCR beta sequences with HLA alleles at 0.05 false discovery rate. The study recorded 150 to 200 TCR beta chains that were cytomegalovirus-associated.

Primers included in the PCR were 60 Vbeta and 13 Jbeta primers. This table comes from immunoSEQ multiplex PCR, and its TCRdb copy is limited to in-frame clones, with some not included. The table records 100,000 to 150,000 clones, more than 75% of them present only once. The sequencing input was PBMCs. J is TRBJ2-7 and V is TRBV7-6; 8 bases map to TRBD2. The sequence was obtained from a woman between 50 and 59 years old in good health and CMV-seropositive. In nucleotides, the CDR3 is TGTGCCAGCAGCTTAGCGCCTAGCGGGCCTCGTGAGCAGTACTTC. Its translation is CASSLAPSGPREQYF. The whole variable domain, filled in from reference TRBV7-6 and TRBJ2-7, reads GAGVSQSPRYKVTKRGQDVALRCDPISGHVSLYWYRQALGQGPEFLTYFNYEAQQDKSGLPNDRFSAERPEGSISTLTIQRTEQRDSAMYRCASSLAPSGPREQYFGPGTRLTVT.